Listed below are T cell receptor beta chains from one sample, sequenced in a study of blood T cell repertoires in COVID-19. TCRdb's copy holds only in-frame clones and misses some; the assay was immunoSEQ multiplex PCR. The sample records over 200,000 clones, around 80% being singletons. Sample: peripheral blood. The receptors were sampled from a middle-aged woman with acute or convalescent COVID-19. The CDR3 runs from the conserved cysteine through the conserved F or W. The D gene is left open where the match is weak. Expanded clones get a size class; other rows say once, few or many, or leave the size out.

d_gene: TRBD2; v_gene: TRBV11-2; abundance: -; j_gene: TRBJ2-1; CDR3aa: CASSFFSGGSSYNEQFF; CDR3nt: TGTGCCAGCAGCTTTTTCAGCGGGGGCAGCTCCTACAATGAGCAGTTCTTC
d_gene: -; v_gene: TRBV30; abundance: -; j_gene: TRBJ1-1; CDR3aa: CAWSQWAPGMNTEAFF; CDR3nt: TGTGCCTGGAGTCAATGGGCTCCCGGCATGAACACTGAAGCTTTCTTT
d_gene: -; v_gene: TRBV6-6; abundance: -; j_gene: TRBJ2-2; CDR3aa: CASNQGPSGELFF; CDR3nt: TGTGCCAGCAATCAGGGGCCGAGCGGGGAGCTGTTTTTT
d_gene: -; v_gene: TRBV19; abundance: few; j_gene: TRBJ2-1; CDR3aa: CASSNSGARYNEQFF; CDR3nt: TGTGCCAGTAGTAATAGCGGAGCTCGTTACAATGAGCAGTTCTTC
d_gene: -; v_gene: TRBV30; abundance: -; j_gene: TRBJ1-5; CDR3aa: CAWSQAGLGQPQHF; CDR3nt: TGTGCCTGGAGTCAGGCAGGGTTGGGGCAGCCCCAGCATTTT
d_gene: TRBD2; v_gene: TRBV6-2/TRBV6-3; abundance: -; j_gene: TRBJ2-3; CDR3aa: CASSYSSGGLTDTQYF; CDR3nt: TGTGCCAGCAGTTACTCTAGCGGGGGGCTCACAGATACGCAGTATTTT
d_gene: TRBD1; v_gene: TRBV7-9; abundance: -; j_gene: TRBJ1-1; CDR3aa: CASSLAQGGAFF; CDR3nt: TGTGCCAGCAGCTTAGCACAGGGGGGGGCTTTCTTT
d_gene: -; v_gene: TRBV7-9; abundance: once; j_gene: TRBJ1-4; CDR3aa: CASSLRAGRDTNEKLFF; CDR3nt: TGTGCCAGCAGCTTGCGCGCAGGAAGAGACACTAATGAAAAACTGTTTTTT
d_gene: TRBD2; v_gene: TRBV10-3; abundance: -; j_gene: TRBJ2-7; CDR3aa: CAIQPSGDYYEQYF; CDR3nt: TGTGCCATCCAGCCTAGCGGAGACTACTACGAGCAGTACTTC
d_gene: -; v_gene: TRBV19; abundance: -; j_gene: TRBJ1-1; CDR3aa: CASSIQGNTEAFF; CDR3nt: TGTGCCAGTAGTATACAGGGGAACACTGAAGCTTTCTTT
d_gene: -; v_gene: TRBV30; abundance: -; j_gene: TRBJ2-3; CDR3aa: CAWSLGRLRTDTQYF; CDR3nt: TGTGCCTGGAGCCTAGGGAGGCTTCGGACAGATACGCAGTATTTT
d_gene: -; v_gene: TRBV9; abundance: few; j_gene: TRBJ2-2; CDR3aa: CASSTYRVTKAGELFF; CDR3nt: TGTGCCAGCAGCACCTACAGGGTTACAAAGGCCGGGGAGCTGTTTTTT
d_gene: -; v_gene: TRBV7-2; abundance: few; j_gene: TRBJ1-5; CDR3aa: CASSSSGSLHQPQHF; CDR3nt: TGTGCCAGCAGCTCATCAGGGTCCCTCCATCAGCCCCAGCATTTT
d_gene: -; v_gene: TRBV30; abundance: -; j_gene: TRBJ1-1; CDR3aa: CAWSVLGANTEAFF; CDR3nt: TGTGCCTGGAGTGTTTTAGGGGCGAACACTGAAGCTTTCTTT
d_gene: TRBD1; v_gene: TRBV3-1/TRBV3-2; abundance: -; j_gene: TRBJ2-7; CDR3aa: CASSYPGQGSEQYF; CDR3nt: TGTGCCAGCAGCTATCCGGGACAGGGGAGCGAGCAGTACTTC
d_gene: -; v_gene: TRBV19; abundance: -; j_gene: TRBJ2-7; CDR3aa: CASSIGGAPYEQYF; CDR3nt: TGTGCCAGTAGTATAGGTGGGGCTCCCTACGAGCAGTACTTC
d_gene: TRBD1; v_gene: TRBV11-2; abundance: -; j_gene: TRBJ1-1; CDR3aa: CASSFGQGGFTEAFF; CDR3nt: TGTGCCAGCAGCTTCGGACAGGGGGGGTTCACTGAAGCTTTCTTT
d_gene: -; v_gene: TRBV11-2; abundance: -; j_gene: TRBJ1-3; CDR3aa: CASSLSGPSGNTIYF; CDR3nt: TGTGCCAGCAGCTTATCAGGCCCCTCTGGAAACACCATATATTTT
d_gene: -; v_gene: TRBV6-5; abundance: -; j_gene: TRBJ2-1; CDR3aa: CASSQSLLEQFF; CDR3nt: TGTGCCAGCAGTCAATCGCTACTTGAGCAGTTCTTC
d_gene: TRBD2; v_gene: TRBV4-3; abundance: -; j_gene: TRBJ2-7; CDR3aa: CASSQDGSSGTSYEQYF; CDR3nt: TGCGCCAGCAGCCAAGATGGTAGTAGCGGGACATCCTACGAGCAGTACTTC
d_gene: -; v_gene: TRBV7-9; abundance: few; j_gene: TRBJ1-2; CDR3aa: CASSLPPNYGYTF; CDR3nt: TGTGCCAGCAGCTTACCCCCGAACTATGGCTACACCTTC
d_gene: TRBD1; v_gene: TRBV18; abundance: -; j_gene: TRBJ1-6; CDR3aa: CASSPGTAGGPLHF; CDR3nt: TGTGCCAGCTCACCAGGGACAGCCGGCGGACCCCTCCACTTT
d_gene: -; v_gene: TRBV11-3; abundance: -; j_gene: TRBJ1-4; CDR3aa: CASSLVGQGANEKLFF; CDR3nt: TGTGCCAGCAGCTTAGTGGGCCAGGGTGCTAATGAAAAACTGTTTTTT
d_gene: -; v_gene: TRBV24-1; abundance: -; j_gene: TRBJ2-1; CDR3aa: CATSGSGGNEQFF; CDR3nt: TGTGCCACCAGTGGTAGTGGGGGGAATGAGCAGTTCTTC
d_gene: TRBD2; v_gene: TRBV5-1; abundance: -; j_gene: TRBJ2-5; CDR3aa: CASSLVGEGQETQYF; CDR3nt: TGCGCCAGCAGCTTGGTGGGGGAGGGTCAAGAGACCCAGTACTTC
d_gene: TRBD1; v_gene: TRBV6-5; abundance: -; j_gene: TRBJ1-1; CDR3aa: CASRTGTGEAFF; CDR3nt: TGTGCCAGCAGGACTGGGACAGGGGAAGCTTTCTTT
d_gene: TRBD2; v_gene: TRBV6-4; abundance: -; j_gene: TRBJ2-2; CDR3aa: CASSDSSGGASGELFF; CDR3nt: TGTGCCAGCAGTGACTCTAGCGGGGGGGCCTCCGGGGAGCTGTTTTTT
d_gene: -; v_gene: TRBV7-9; abundance: -; j_gene: TRBJ2-1; CDR3aa: CASSPSGNEQFF; CDR3nt: TGTGCCAGCAGCCCCAGCGGCAATGAGCAGTTCTTC
d_gene: -; v_gene: TRBV6-2/TRBV6-3; abundance: -; j_gene: TRBJ2-1; CDR3aa: CASSYSAVRRNEQFF; CDR3nt: TGTGCCAGCAGTTACTCGGCAGTCCGCAGGAATGAGCAGTTCTTC
d_gene: -; v_gene: TRBV11-1; abundance: -; j_gene: TRBJ1-1; CDR3aa: CASSLWLRTEAFF; CDR3nt: TGTGCCAGCAGCTTATGGTTGAGGACTGAAGCTTTCTTT
d_gene: TRBD1; v_gene: TRBV4-1; abundance: -; j_gene: TRBJ2-7; CDR3aa: CASSHRDSRSYEQYF; CDR3nt: TGCGCCAGCAGCCATCGGGACAGCCGGTCCTACGAGCAGTACTTC
d_gene: TRBD1; v_gene: TRBV6-1; abundance: -; j_gene: TRBJ1-2; CDR3aa: CASSDGGGAEGYTF; CDR3nt: TGTGCCAGCAGTGATGGAGGGGGCGCGGAGGGCTACACCTTC
d_gene: -; v_gene: TRBV24-1; abundance: -; j_gene: TRBJ2-5; CDR3aa: CATSDSGRGETQYF; CDR3nt: TGTGCCACCAGTGACTCGGGACGGGGGGAGACCCAGTACTTC
d_gene: -; v_gene: TRBV3-1/TRBV3-2; abundance: -; j_gene: TRBJ1-1; CDR3aa: CASINRADTEAFF; CDR3nt: TGTGCCAGCATCAACAGGGCTGACACTGAAGCTTTCTTT
d_gene: -; v_gene: TRBV19; abundance: -; j_gene: TRBJ2-2; CDR3aa: CASSLQENTGELFF; CDR3nt: TGTGCCAGTAGTCTCCAGGAGAACACCGGGGAGCTGTTTTTT
d_gene: TRBD2; v_gene: TRBV9; abundance: -; j_gene: TRBJ2-2; CDR3aa: CASSVVGGGITGELFF; CDR3nt: TGTGCCAGCAGCGTAGTGGGCGGGGGTATCACCGGGGAGCTGTTTTTT
d_gene: TRBD2; v_gene: TRBV6-1; abundance: -; j_gene: TRBJ2-1; CDR3aa: CASSEPTSGGAYEQFF; CDR3nt: TGTGCCAGCAGTGAACCTACTAGCGGGGGGGCGTATGAGCAGTTCTTC
d_gene: TRBD2; v_gene: TRBV2; abundance: -; j_gene: TRBJ2-1; CDR3aa: CASSLTSGVYNEQFF; CDR3nt: TGTGCCAGCAGTTTAACTAGCGGCGTCTACAATGAGCAGTTCTTC
d_gene: TRBD1; v_gene: TRBV29-1; abundance: -; j_gene: TRBJ2-7; CDR3aa: CSVLKTGTYEQYF; CDR3nt: TGCAGCGTGTTGAAGACAGGGACCTACGAGCAGTACTTC
d_gene: TRBD2; v_gene: TRBV11-3; abundance: -; j_gene: TRBJ2-1; CDR3aa: CASSSSGSAYNEQFF; CDR3nt: TGTGCCAGCAGTTCTAGCGGGAGCGCGTACAATGAGCAGTTCTTC
d_gene: -; v_gene: TRBV24-1; abundance: -; j_gene: TRBJ1-1; CDR3aa: CATSDSTRTEAFF; CDR3nt: TGTGCCACCAGTGACTCGACTCGGACTGAAGCTTTCTTT
d_gene: -; v_gene: TRBV5-6; abundance: -; j_gene: TRBJ1-1; CDR3aa: CASSLVSFRGEAFF; CDR3nt: TGTGCCAGCAGCTTGGTATCCTTCAGGGGTGAAGCTTTCTTT
d_gene: TRBD1; v_gene: TRBV7-2; abundance: once; j_gene: TRBJ1-2; CDR3aa: CASSTGQQGAGYTF; CDR3nt: TGTGCCAGCAGCACGGGACAGCAGGGGGCTGGCTACACCTTC
d_gene: TRBD1; v_gene: TRBV4-3; abundance: -; j_gene: TRBJ1-2; CDR3aa: CASSQGDRGYGYTF; CDR3nt: TGCGCCAGCAGCCAAGGCGACAGGGGTTATGGCTACACCTTC
d_gene: -; v_gene: TRBV7-9; abundance: -; j_gene: TRBJ1-4; CDR3aa: CASSLLSGTNEKLFF; CDR3nt: TGTGCCAGCAGCTTACTGTCAGGTACCAATGAAAAACTGTTTTTT
d_gene: TRBD2; v_gene: TRBV18; abundance: -; j_gene: TRBJ2-1; CDR3aa: CASSRGTSGSLNEQFF; CDR3nt: TGTGCCAGCTCACGGGGGACTAGCGGGAGTTTGAATGAGCAGTTCTTC
d_gene: TRBD1; v_gene: TRBV29-1; abundance: -; j_gene: TRBJ1-2; CDR3aa: CSVSGTGVEGYTF; CDR3nt: TGCAGCGTATCTGGGACAGGGGTCGAAGGCTACACCTTC
d_gene: TRBD1; v_gene: TRBV3-1/TRBV3-2; abundance: -; j_gene: TRBJ2-1; CDR3aa: CASSQDPGGNNEQFF; CDR3nt: TGTGCCAGCAGCCAAGATCCAGGGGGCAACAATGAGCAGTTCTTC
d_gene: -; v_gene: TRBV30; abundance: -; j_gene: TRBJ2-1; CDR3aa: CAWTPRGEQFF; CDR3nt: TGTGCCTGGACGCCGCGGGGTGAGCAGTTCTTC
d_gene: TRBD1; v_gene: TRBV3-1/TRBV3-2; abundance: -; j_gene: TRBJ1-1; CDR3aa: CASSRIQGAEAFF; CDR3nt: TGTGCCAGCAGTCGTATACAGGGGGCTGAAGCTTTCTTT